Listed below are T cell receptor beta chains from one sample, sequenced in a study of vaccination and CD4 T cells after COVID-19. In TCRdb, the PCR reads were re-called with MiXCR into one record per CDR3 protein. The table lists roughly 10,000 distinct CDR3 sequences, around 30% of them singletons. Their cognate antigens are unknown. This specimen was CD4+ T cells from blood, cultured in vitro, taken after SARS-CoV-2 vaccination. The receptors were gathered from a human donor who had recovered from COVID-19. Both conserved end residues are part of each CDR3. A D gene is named only where the DNA matches it firmly. Clone sizes are given selectively: once, few, many, or a class where the clone is expanded.

abundance | d_gene | len | j_gene | v_gene | CDR3nt | CDR3aa
few | TRBD1 | 16 | TRBJ2-2 | TRBV7-6 | TGTGCCAGTATACGTCGGGCAGGGGGAACCACCGGGGAGCTGTTTTTT | CASIRRAGGTTGELFF
NA | NA | 14 | TRBJ1-2 | TRBV6-2/TRBV6-3 | TGTGCCAGCAGTTACGCCGGCAGCTACTATGGCTACACCTTC | CASSYAGSYYGYTF
NA | NA | 12 | TRBJ2-5 | TRBV12-3/TRBV12-4 | TGTGCCAGCAACGGGGGTTTGGGGACCCAGTACTTC | CASNGGLGTQYF
NA | TRBD1 | 14 | TRBJ1-2 | TRBV5-1 | TGCGCCAGCAGCCCGGCCGGGACAGGGCTTGGCTACACCTTC | CASSPAGTGLGYTF
NA | NA | 13 | TRBJ1-6 | TRBV20-1 | TGCAGTGCTATGTCCGACAGTAATTCACCCCGCCACTTT | CSAMSDSNSPRHF
NA | NA | 14 | TRBJ1-4 | TRBV27 | TGTGCCAGCAGTTTACTGGGGGGGGATGAAAAACTGTTTTTT | CASSLLGGDEKLFF
NA | TRBD1 | 15 | TRBJ2-7 | TRBV4-2 | TGTGCCAGCAGCCAAGATCCCACAGGGGGCTCCCTGCAGTACTTC | CASSQDPTGGSLQYF
NA | TRBD1 | 17 | TRBJ1-5 | TRBV6-1 | TGTGCCAGCAGTCTTACAGGGGCGGTTGGTAGCAATCAGCCCCAGCATTTT | CASSLTGAVGSNQPQHF
NA | NA | 14 | TRBJ1-5 | TRBV28 | TGTGCCAGCAGTTTAGTGCAGAGCAATCAGCCCCAGCATTTT | CASSLVQSNQPQHF
medium-sized | NA | 12 | TRBJ2-7 | TRBV28 | TGTGCCAGCTGGGACACTCCCTACGAGCAGTACTTC | CASWDTPYEQYF
NA | NA | 14 | TRBJ1-1 | TRBV7-2 | TGTGCCAGCAGCTTAATTGCAATGGGGATAAGAGCTTTCTTT | CASSLIAMGIRAFF
few | NA | 12 | TRBJ2-5 | TRBV20-1 | TGCAGTGCGAAACAGGGCGAGGAGACCCAGTACTTC | CSAKQGEETQYF
NA | NA | 16 | TRBJ2-2 | TRBV11-3 | TGTGCCAGCAGCTTCCAGGGTTTCGGGAACACCGGGGAGCTGTTTTTT | CASSFQGFGNTGELFF
NA | NA | 13 | TRBJ2-2 | TRBV2 | TGTGCCAGCCACTACACCTTGGGTGGGGAGCTGTTTTTT | CASHYTLGGELFF
NA | NA | 15 | TRBJ1-1 | TRBV6-2/TRBV6-3 | TGTGCCAGCAGTTACGGGAAGGGATTGAACACTGAAGCTTTCTTT | CASSYGKGLNTEAFF
NA | TRBD1 | 14 | TRBJ1-2 | TRBV6-1 | TGTGCCAGCAGGTCAACCCAGGGGGCCCTGGGAAACACCTTC | CASRSTQGALGNTF
few | NA | 13 | TRBJ1-2 | TRBV18 | TGTGCCACCCGAGGAGGGATGAGCTATGGCTACACCTTC | CATRGGMSYGYTF
few | TRBD1 | 15 | TRBJ1-5 | TRBV12-3/TRBV12-4 | TGTGCCAGCAGTTTAGGGGCAGGGGGGGATCAGCCCCAGCATTTT | CASSLGAGGDQPQHF
few | NA | 12 | TRBJ2-5 | TRBV15 | TGTGCCACCAGCAGACGACGAGAGACCCAGTACTTC | CATSRRRETQYF
few | TRBD2 | 16 | TRBJ2-1 | TRBV28 | TGTGCCAGCAGTCAACTTCCGGGACTAGAAGACAATGAGCAGTTCTTC | CASSQLPGLEDNEQFF
NA | NA | 17 | TRBJ2-7 | TRBV7-9 | TGTGCCAGCAGCTTAGCGCGAGGTAGCGAGCTAATCTACGAGCAGTACTTC | CASSLARGSELIYEQYF
once | NA | 15 | TRBJ2-7 | TRBV5-1 | TGCGCCAGCAGCTTCGTAGCCGGTTCGACCTACGAGCAGTACTTC | CASSFVAGSTYEQYF
NA | NA | 15 | TRBJ2-2 | TRBV28 | TGTGCCAGCAGTTTAGCAGACAGGTGGACCGGGGAGCTGTTTTTT | CASSLADRWTGELFF
few | TRBD1 | 14 | TRBJ1-2 | TRBV6-1 | TGTGCCAGCAGAGCGGGACAGGGATCCGGGGGCTACACCTTC | CASRAGQGSGGYTF
NA | TRBD2 | 16 | TRBJ2-1 | TRBV7-2 | TGTGCCAGCAGCCCCGGCCGACTAGCGGGAGTTCAGGAGCAGTTCTTC | CASSPGRLAGVQEQFF
medium-sized | NA | 13 | TRBJ1-5 | TRBV20-1 | TGCAGTACTAAATCCTTTAGCAATCAGCCCCAGCATTTT | CSTKSFSNQPQHF
NA | TRBD1 | 13 | TRBJ2-3 | TRBV20-1 | TGCAGTGCTCACCCAGGGGGACCAGATACGCAGTATTTT | CSAHPGGPDTQYF
NA | TRBD1 | 13 | TRBJ2-5 | TRBV5-6 | TGTGCCAGCAGCAGACAGGGGGAAGAGACCCAGTACTTC | CASSRQGEETQYF
NA | TRBD1 | 14 | TRBJ2-5 | TRBV18 | TGTGCCAGCTCACGTCCCGGGACAGGGAGAGACCCAGTCTTC | CASSRPGTGRDPVF
few | TRBD2 | 15 | TRBJ2-2 | TRBV28 | TGTGCCAGCAGTCCAATCATAGCGGGAGCCGGGGAGCTGTTTTTT | CASSPIIAGAGELFF
NA | TRBD1 | 16 | TRBJ1-2 | TRBV19 | TGTGCCAGTAGTATTCACGTTGGACAGGGGAGTCTCGACTACACCTTC | CASSIHVGQGSLDYTF
NA | TRBD1 | 15 | TRBJ1-4 | TRBV7-9 | TGTGCCAGCAGCCCCAGGACAGGGGCGAATGAAAAACTGTTTTTT | CASSPRTGANEKLFF
NA | NA | 14 | TRBJ2-3 | TRBV20-1 | TGCAGTGCTAGGGCGGGGTTAAGCACAGATACGCAGTATTTT | CSARAGLSTDTQYF
NA | NA | 13 | TRBJ2-1 | TRBV20-1 | TGCAGTGCTCACGACATAAACAACAATGAGCAGTTCTTC | CSAHDINNNEQFF
NA | TRBD2 | 17 | TRBJ2-1 | TRBV9 | TGTGCCAGCAGCGTAGTAGGAGGCGGGAGCTCCTACAATGAGCAGTTCTTC | CASSVVGGGSSYNEQFF
NA | NA | 13 | TRBJ2-2 | TRBV6-2/TRBV6-3 | TGTGCCAGCAGCCGGCCCATCGGGGGGGAGCTGTTTTTT | CASSRPIGGELFF
NA | NA | 12 | TRBJ2-5 | TRBV9 | TGTGCCAGCAGCTACAAATGGGGGACCCAGTACTTC | CASSYKWGTQYF
medium-sized | NA | 15 | TRBJ1-2 | TRBV15 | TGTGCCACCAGCAGTCCGGGACTTCTGAGTTTTGGCTACACCTTC | CATSSPGLLSFGYTF
NA | NA | 15 | TRBJ1-1 | TRBV27 | TGTGCCAGCAGTTCCCCCGGGACACCTACACTGAAAGCTTTCTTT | CASSSPGTPTLKAFF
NA | TRBD2 | 15 | TRBJ2-7 | TRBV20-1 | TGCAGTGCTAGATCTCGGCTAGCGGTATCCTACGAGCAGTACTTC | CSARSRLAVSYEQYF
NA | TRBD2 | 15 | TRBJ2-7 | TRBV30 | TGTGCCTGGGCCGGACTAGCGGGAATCTCCTACGAGCAGTACTTC | CAWAGLAGISYEQYF
NA | NA | 11 | TRBJ2-5 | TRBV7-9 | TGTGCCAGCAGCCGGAAGGAGACCCAGTACTTC | CASSRKETQYF